These T cell receptor beta chains were read from a single sample in a study of radiotherapy plus CTLA-4 blockade in lung cancer. The assay was immunoSEQ multiplex PCR, and TCRdb's table has in-frame clones only and misses some. Among some 45,000 clones listed, more than 70% were seen once. Sequencing was performed on peripheral blood, taken from a patient treated with radiotherapy plus ipilimumab. The receptor source for this set is a human donor with non-small cell lung cancer who had stable disease on radiotherapy plus ipilimumab. CDR3s include the opening cysteine and the closing phenylalanine or tryptophan. A D gene is named only where the DNA matches it firmly. Size values are once, few and many counts, or a class for expanded clones, and some rows have none.

j_call clone_size v_call d_call cdr3_aa cdr3_nt
TRBJ1-5 few TRBV10-2 . CASQAWGGGNQPQHF TGCGCCAGCCAAGCGTGGGGCGGGGGTAATCAGCCCCAGCATTTT
TRBJ1-5 . TRBV18 . CASSTGLNQPQHF TGTGCCAGCTCGACGGGTCTGAATCAGCCCCAGCATTTT
TRBJ2-1 . TRBV6-1 . CASSEVFRFF TGTGCCAGCAGTGAAGTCTTTCGGTTCTTC
TRBJ1-5 medium-sized TRBV6-1 . CASREQLYSNQPQHF TGTGCCAGCAGGGAACAGCTATATAGCAATCAGCCCCAGCATTTT
TRBJ1-2 . TRBV7-2 . CASSSPLGNGYTF TGTGCCAGCAGCTCACCATTGGGAAATGGCTACACCTTC
TRBJ2-6 . TRBV6-1 TRBD2 CASREGGGGANVLTF TGTGCCAGCCGGGAGGGGGGAGGTGGGGCCAACGTCCTGACTTTC
TRBJ1-2 . TRBV5-4 . CASSRMEGWPYGYTF TGTGCCAGCAGCCGGATGGAAGGCTGGCCCTATGGCTACACCTTC
TRBJ1-1 . TRBV4-3 . CASSQTTGTRAFF TGCGCCAGCAGCCAGACTACAGGGACCCGGGCTTTCTTT
TRBJ1-5 . TRBV7-2 TRBD1 CASSRTGGNQPQHF TGTGCCAGCAGCCGTACAGGGGGCAATCAGCCCCAGCATTTT
TRBJ2-1 . TRBV18 . CASSRGFYNEQFF TGTGCCAGCTCACGGGGATTCTACAATGAGCAGTTCTTC
TRBJ1-2 . TRBV11-2 . CASSRIGQYGYTF TGTGCCAGCAGCCGGATTGGTCAATATGGCTACACCTTC
TRBJ1-1 few TRBV19 TRBD1 CASSTDRTGTEAFF TGTGCCAGTAGTACGGACCGGACAGGGACTGAAGCTTTCTTT
TRBJ2-1 . TRBV29-1 . CSAGRSYNEQFF TGCAGCGCCGGCCGCTCCTACAATGAGCAGTTCTTC
TRBJ1-4 . TRBV19 TRBD1 CASSAAGTGFPTNEKLFF TGTGCCAGTAGTGCAGCCGGGACAGGGTTTCCAACTAATGAAAAACTGTTTTTT
TRBJ2-2 . TRBV7-8 . CASILGGGTLAGELFF TGTGCCAGCATCTTGGGTGGGGGAACTCTGGCCGGGGAGCTGTTTTTT
TRBJ1-2 . TRBV4-1 TRBD1 CASTQGALSRRVYGYTF TGCGCCAGCACCCAGGGGGCCCTAAGCCGCCGTGTCTATGGCTACACCTTC
TRBJ2-5 . TRBV28 . CASSGRDGQETQYF TGTGCCAGCAGTGGGCGGGACGGCCAAGAGACCCAGTACTTC
TRBJ1-6 . TRBV10-3 . CAISEDGQRPLHF TGTGCCATCAGTGAGGACGGGCAGAGACCCCTCCACTTT
TRBJ1-5 once TRBV15 . CATSREGSNQPQHF TGTGCCACCAGCAGAGAAGGTAGCAATCAGCCCCAGCATTTT
TRBJ1-6 . TRBV5-1 . CASSPRGRGALGNSPLHF TGCGCCAGCAGCCCCCGCGGCAGGGGCGCCCTGGGGAATTCACCCCTCCACTTT
TRBJ2-5 . TRBV7-2 . CASSGLERWKTQYF TGTGCCAGCAGCGGGTTAGAGCGGTGGAAGACCCAGTACTTC
TRBJ1-1 . TRBV9 . CASSVEGQGTEAFF TGTGCCAGCAGCGTTGAGGGGCAGGGGACTGAAGCTTTCTTT
TRBJ2-1 . TRBV11-2 TRBD2 CASSLRLTSGGPTYNEQFF TGTGCCAGCAGCTTACGCCTCACTAGCGGGGGGCCTACTTACAATGAGCAGTTCTTC
TRBJ2-7 . TRBV6-5 . CASSYSIEGVGNF TGTGCCAGCAGTTACTCGATTGAGGGAGTAGGGAACTTC
TRBJ1-1 . TRBV11-2 TRBD1 CASSSQGANTEAFF TGTGCCAGCAGCTCCCAGGGGGCGAACACTGAAGCTTTCTTT
TRBJ2-3 . TRBV25-1 . CASSEYRGGPDTQYF TGTGCCAGCAGTGAATATAGAGGGGGGCCAGATACGCAGTATTTT
TRBJ1-5 . TRBV6-6 . CASSWDISSGQPQHF TGTGCCAGCAGTTGGGACATTTCCTCAGGGCAGCCCCAGCATTTT
TRBJ1-1 . TRBV11-2 . CASTLGQPNTEAFF TGTGCCAGCACACTTGGACAGCCGAACACTGAAGCTTTCTTT
TRBJ2-3 . TRBV13 . CASSLGGVADTQYF TGTGCCAGCAGCTTAGGGGGGGTGGCAGATACGCAGTATTTT
TRBJ1-1 . TRBV6-5 . CASSYLGGTEAFF TGTGCCAGCAGTTACTTAGGGGGCACTGAAGCTTTCTTT
TRBJ1-6 . TRBV2 . CASSQTGQRAPSPLHF TGTGCCAGCAGCCAAACCGGACAGCGGGCCCCCTCACCCCTCCACTTT
TRBJ2-5 . TRBV9 . CASSLPGTQETQYF TGTGCCAGCAGCCTACCGGGTACCCAAGAGACCCAGTACTTC
TRBJ1-4 . TRBV4-1 . CASSLVGTWDEKLFF TGCGCCAGCAGCTTGGTCGGGACATGGGATGAAAAACTGTTTTTT
TRBJ2-3 . TRBV10-1 . CASSDDYHTDTQYF TGCGCCAGCAGTGACGACTATCACACAGATACGCAGTATTTT
TRBJ2-3 once TRBV9 . CASSVVLATDTQYF TGTGCCAGCAGCGTAGTACTAGCAACAGATACGCAGTATTTT
TRBJ2-2 . TRBV10-3 TRBD1 CAITVTGGADTGELFF TGTGCCATCACCGTAACAGGGGGCGCGGACACCGGGGAGCTGTTTTTT
TRBJ2-7 . TRBV6-1 . CASSRSLLPSYEQYF TGTGCCAGCAGTCGATCACTTCTCCCTTCGTACGAGCAGTACTTC
TRBJ1-1 . TRBV11-2 . CASSRPGHTEAFF TGTGCCAGCAGCCGCCCGGGACACACTGAAGCTTTCTTT
TRBJ2-5 . TRBV7-2 . CASNGVSGEETQYF TGTGCCAGCAACGGAGTCTCCGGGGAAGAGACCCAGTACTTC
TRBJ1-1 few TRBV9 . CASSVEGDTEAFF TGTGCCAGCAGCGTAGAAGGGGACACTGAAGCTTTCTTT
TRBJ1-1 . TRBV6-1 . CASSPEGKDTEAFF TGTGCCAGCAGCCCGGAAGGGAAAGACACTGAAGCTTTCTTT
TRBJ2-7 . TRBV5-1 . CASSLSPSSGSSYEQYF TGCGCCAGCAGCTTGTCCCCATCCTCCGGGAGCTCCTACGAGCAGTACTTC
TRBJ1-1 . TRBV7-9 . CASSLDQGLITEAFF TGTGCCAGCAGCTTAGACCAGGGGCTTATCACTGAAGCTTTCTTT
TRBJ1-2 . TRBV25-1 . CASSKRGDYGYTF TGTGCCAGCAGTAAACGGGGCGACTATGGCTACACCTTC
TRBJ2-3 . TRBV7-9 TRBD2 CASSLVPISGLRTDTQYF TGTGCCAGCAGCTTAGTGCCGATTTCGGGACTACGCACAGATACGCAGTATTTT
TRBJ2-6 few TRBV5-4 . CASSLGVGTGANVLTF TGTGCCAGCAGCTTGGGGGTCGGGACTGGGGCCAACGTCCTGACTTTC
TRBJ1-1 . TRBV10-3 . CAIAGPRNTEAFF TGTGCCATCGCGGGACCTAGGAACACTGAAGCTTTCTTT
TRBJ1-6 once TRBV28 . CASSPGTKISPLHF TGTGCCAGCAGTCCCGGGACGAAAATATCACCCCTCCACTTT